This T cell receptor (beta chain) is drawn from a study of CD8+CD57+ T cells in acquired aplastic anemia. Study summary: DNA per sorted CD4+ or CD8+ sample ranged 0.2 to 27.4 ug, averaging around 3 ug. Average CD4+ read depth in healthy donors was around 11 million reads.

The CDR3 covers 15 residues. Per the germline V gene, CDR1 is LNHNV and CDR2 is YYDKDF (reference sequence). V was shortened by 1 base and J by 7 bases, with 14 bases between the two germline ends. About this clonotype itself: What it binds is unknown.

Whole-study results and caveats: Common to patients and controls were twenty-nine CD8+ CDR3 sequences.

CDR3 and TCR beta VDJ profiling relied on genomic DNA as the template. MiXCR was run by TCRdb on the reads, yielding one entry per CDR3 protein. The sample contains 180,000 or so distinct CDR3 sequences, just over 45% of which appear only once. The TCR sequence derives from a human donor in good health. The chain is built from TRBV15 and TRBJ2-1; weak D call: TRBD1 (6 bases). The sequencing sample was made of sorted CD4+, CD8+, or CD8+CD57+ T cells (not recorded which) from PBMCs. Here the CDR3 reads CATSRVVPGANEQFF. CDR3 in DNA: TGTGCCACCAGCAGAGTCGTGCCAGGGGCTAATGAGCAGTTCTTC.